The present entry profiles one T cell receptor beta chain with its context. Its antigen is not known. This sample was included in a study of cytomegalovirus exposure and HLA in healthy donors. Study-level findings and limits: Researchers counted roughly 160 TCR beta chains as cytomegalovirus-associated. Highly shared sequence variants in one cluster were likely a sequencing artifact. As immune exposure information, only CMV serostatus was available.

V lost 3 bases, J lost 5 bases, and 8 bases lay in between. The CDR3 is 13 amino acids. Germline lookup yields CDR1 MNHEY and CDR2 SMNVEV (reference sequence). Healthy people donating bone marrow made up the donors. In the PCR, 60 Vbeta and 13 Jbeta primers were used. Using immunoSEQ multiplex PCR, the repertoire was profiled, and TCRdb retains in-frame clones only, with some absent. Of tens of thousands of clones in the sample, under 85% were seen once. The specimen sequenced was PBMCs. The chain combines TRBV27 with TRBJ1-5; no definite D call. The TCR originated in a woman aged 40 to 50 in good health and CMV-seropositive. The CDR3 is CASSLGGDQPQHF. CDR3 in DNA: TGTGCCAGCAGTTTGGGAGGAGATCAGCCCCAGCATTTT.